This record concerns one T cell receptor (beta chain) sequence. The data originate from a study of T cells in tuberculosis. The CDR3 consists of 15 residues. Germline CDR1 is GTSNPN and CDR2 is SVGIG (reference sequence). J lost 3 bases, V lost 0 bases, and 5 bases had no gene match. This sample's time point: new active TB diagnosis, blood taken before or within 7 days of starting treatment. Data came from immunoSEQ multiplex PCR; TCRdb stores just in-frame clones and leaves some out. This sample has about 34,000 clones, with 93% found just once. This TCR derives from an adult with tuberculosis. The chain combines TRBV30 with TRBJ2-3; TRBD2 agrees at 8 bases. Sample: PBMCs, taken at tuberculosis diagnosis. The CDR3 DNA reads as TGTGCCTGGAGTGTATATAGCGGGGCTACAGATACGCAGTATTTT. Its translation: CAWSVYSGATDTQYF. Filled out from reference TRBV30 and TRBJ2-3, the complete variable domain reads SQTIHQWPATLVQPVGSPLSLECTVEGTSNPNLYWYRQAAGRGLQLLFYSVGIGQISSEVPQNLSASRPQDRQFILSSKKLLLSDSGFYLCAWSVYSGATDTQYFGPGTRLTVL.